This T cell receptor (beta chain) was obtained from a study of T cell responses to AZD1222 COVID-19 vaccine. Method: immunoSEQ multiplex PCR; TCRdb's copy keeps in-frame clones and lacks some. This table holds 110,000 or so clones, around 87% found once. The CDR3 consists of 16 residues. V dropped 1 base and J dropped 4; count of bases not matched to a gene: 5. Germline lookup yields CDR1 LNHNV and CDR2 YYDKDF (reference sequence). Sample: peripheral blood, taken on day 0 of AZD1222 vaccination. The sequence was collected from an adult in good health. The gene calls are TRBV15 and TRBJ1-5; 9 bases map to TRBD1. Here the CDR3 reads CATSRGYRGPNQPQHF. CDR3 nucleotide sequence: TGTGCCACCAGCAGAGGGTACAGGGGGCCTAATCAGCCCCAGCATTTT.